The clone carrying this T cell receptor (beta chain) has at least ten counts. The target antigen is unknown. TCR beta CDR3 regions were amplified from RNA transcripts. TCR CDR3 underwent first-round RT-PCR with the HTBI primer set. TCRdb re-derived calls from the multiplex PCR reads in MiXCR, one entry per CDR3 protein. The repertoire holds some 320,000 distinct CDR3 sequences, with around 13% as singletons. The data originate from a study of T cells in Graves' hyperthyroidism and ophthalmopathy. Unmatched junction bases numbered 11, after V lost 7 bases and J lost 2 bases. Germline-derived CDR1 and CDR2 are MDHEN and SYDVKM. There are 15 residues in the CDR3. Study-level points and caveats: Ophthalmopathy, as predicted by the model, came a median 6.5 months after the prediction.

The sample was blood. The chain employs TRBV28 and TRBJ2-7, with TRBD1 matching 7 bases. This TCR came from a woman in her thirties or forties with Graves' ophthalmopathy. CDR3: CASTRLGDRPYEQYF. DNA of the CDR3: TGTGCCAGCACCCGCTTGGGGGACAGACCCTACGAGCAGTACTTC.